This is a list of T cell receptor beta chains from one sample in a study of blood T cell repertoires in COVID-19. Data came from immunoSEQ multiplex PCR; TCRdb stores just in-frame clones and leaves some out. In the table there are roughly 240,000 clones, 70% to 90% of which are singletons. The specimen was peripheral blood. The source is a man in his sixties who had recovered from COVID-19. CDR3s include the opening cysteine and the closing phenylalanine or tryptophan. The D gene is left open where the match is weak. Expanded clones get a size class; other rows say once, few or many, or leave the size out.

len	v_gene	d_gene	j_gene	abundance	CDR3aa	CDR3nt
14	TRBV25-1	-	TRBJ2-7	-	CASSGLRGSYEQYF	TGTGCCAGCAGTGGCCTTAGGGGTTCCTACGAGCAGTACTTC
15	TRBV7-9	-	TRBJ2-2	-	CASDSRAGQTGELFF	TGTGCCAGCGACTCCCGGGCGGGACAGACCGGGGAGCTGTTTTTT
15	TRBV6-5	-	TRBJ1-2	-	CASSYSQATNYGYTF	TGTGCCAGCAGTTACTCTCAGGCCACTAACTATGGCTACACCTTC
11	TRBV6-5	-	TRBJ2-1	-	CASSSLAEQFF	TGTGCCAGCAGTTCCTTGGCTGAGCAGTTCTTC
14	TRBV6-6	TRBD1	TRBJ1-4	-	CASRKDRAVEKLFF	TGTGCCAGCAGAAAGGACAGGGCCGTTGAAAAACTGTTTTTT
15	TRBV2	-	TRBJ2-7	-	CASRGGLAKAYEQYF	TGTGCCAGCAGGGGGGGACTTGCGAAAGCCTACGAGCAGTACTTC
16	TRBV9	-	TRBJ2-1	once	CASSVGLRRSYNEQFF	TGTGCCAGCAGCGTAGGACTTAGACGCTCCTACAATGAGCAGTTCTTC
15	TRBV9	TRBD1	TRBJ1-1	once	CASSSRQGANTEAFF	TGTGCCAGCAGCTCTCGACAGGGAGCGAACACTGAAGCTTTCTTT
18	TRBV4-1	TRBD2	TRBJ2-7	-	CASSQGSSGALSSYEQYF	TGCGCCAGCAGCCAAGGGTCTAGCGGGGCGTTGAGCTCCTACGAGCAGTACTTC
15	TRBV30	TRBD2	TRBJ2-7	-	CAWSSPGLAGYEQYF	TGTGCCTGGAGTTCCCCCGGACTAGCGGGATACGAGCAGTACTTC
13	TRBV9	TRBD1	TRBJ1-1	few	CASSTTGVTEAFF	TGTGCCAGCAGCACAACAGGGGTCACTGAAGCTTTCTTT
17	TRBV10-3	TRBD1	TRBJ2-2	-	CAISERGQGFGTGELFF	TGTGCCATCAGTGAGAGGGGACAGGGGTTCGGGACCGGGGAGCTGTTTTTT
17	TRBV4-1	-	TRBJ2-7	-	CASSPDQGSQISYEQYF	TGCGCCAGCAGCCCCGACCAAGGTTCACAGATTTCCTACGAGCAGTACTTC
17	TRBV5-1	TRBD2	TRBJ2-1	-	CASSLGTSGRLAVGSFF	TGCGCCAGCAGCCTTGGGACTAGCGGGAGGTTGGCGGTGGGGTCGTTCTTC
14	TRBV24-1	-	TRBJ2-2	-	CATSDTRGTGELFF	TGTGCCACCAGTGATACTAGAGGGACCGGGGAGCTGTTTTTT
15	TRBV5-4	-	TRBJ2-5	-	CASSSAGRATETQYF	TGTGCCAGCAGCAGCGCGGGGAGAGCCACGGAGACCCAGTACTTC
15	TRBV11-2	TRBD2	TRBJ2-5	once	CASSLEGAGANSQYF	TGTGCCAGCAGCTTAGAAGGAGCGGGGGCTAACTCCCAGTACTTC
19	TRBV24-1	TRBD1	TRBJ2-7	once	CATSERPFGSGTGAYEQYF	TGTGCCACCAGTGAGCGCCCGTTTGGTAGTGGGACAGGGGCCTACGAGCAGTACTTC
13	TRBV6-6	-	TRBJ2-5	-	CASSGGLPKTQYF	TGTGCCAGCAGCGGAGGACTGCCCAAGACCCAGTACTTC
15	TRBV10-1	-	TRBJ2-2	-	CASSEYAGRAGELFF	TGCGCCAGCAGTGAATATGCAGGCCGCGCCGGGGAGCTGTTTTTT
13	TRBV2	-	TRBJ2-3	-	CARGLQRTDTQYF	TGTGCCAGGGGACTCCAGCGCACAGATACGCAGTATTTT
14	TRBV7-6	-	TRBJ2-1	-	CASSQRDNYNEQFF	TGTGCCAGCAGCCAGCGGGACAACTACAATGAGCAGTTCTTC
15	TRBV19	TRBD1	TRBJ2-1	few	CASSMDRASYNEQFF	TGTGCCAGTAGTATGGACAGGGCGAGCTACAATGAGCAGTTCTTC
11	TRBV29-1	TRBD1	TRBJ2-7	-	CSSRQGYEQYF	TGCAGCTCCAGACAGGGGTACGAGCAGTACTTC
13	TRBV19	-	TRBJ1-1	-	CASSWTASTEAFF	TGTGCCAGTAGTTGGACAGCAAGTACTGAAGCTTTCTTT
15	TRBV28	-	TRBJ1-6	-	CASSPQGRSNSPLHF	TGTGCCAGCAGTCCGCAGGGCAGGAGTAATTCACCCCTCCACTTT
15	TRBV7-9	TRBD1	TRBJ1-1	-	CASSTRQGPNTEAFF	TGTGCCAGCAGCACCCGACAGGGGCCGAACACTGAAGCTTTCTTT
15	TRBV7-2	-	TRBJ2-1	once	CASSLPGSSSPEQFF	TGTGCCAGCAGCTTGCCGGGATCTTCAAGCCCAGAGCAGTTCTTC
14	TRBV10-3	TRBD2	TRBJ2-7	-	CAIRPGLADYEQYF	TGTGCCATCAGACCCGGACTAGCAGACTACGAGCAGTACTTC
13	TRBV5-1	-	TRBJ2-1	-	CASSLTLYNEQFF	TGCGCCAGCAGCTTGACTCTCTACAATGAGCAGTTCTTC
16	TRBV7-9	TRBD2	TRBJ2-7	-	CASSLAGGSGSYEQYF	TGTGCCAGCAGCTTAGCCGGGGGTAGCGGGAGCTACGAGCAGTACTTC
13	TRBV5-6	-	TRBJ2-1	-	CASTGQNYNEQFF	TGTGCCAGCACCGGACAGAATTACAATGAGCAGTTCTTC
15	TRBV30	TRBD1	TRBJ2-7	-	CAWSVPGGRGYEQYF	TGTGCCTGGAGTGTACCAGGGGGTAGGGGCTACGAGCAGTACTTC
16	TRBV28	TRBD2	TRBJ2-1	many	CASSPWTSGRYNEQFF	TGTGCCAGCAGTCCCTGGACTAGCGGGCGCTACAATGAGCAGTTCTTC
15	TRBV4-1	-	TRBJ1-1	-	CASSALGHRNTEAFF	TGCGCCAGCAGCGCATTGGGACATCGGAACACTGAAGCTTTCTTT
15	TRBV19	-	TRBJ2-2	-	CASSHRTRYTGELFF	TGTGCCAGTAGCCACAGGACGAGGTACACCGGGGAGCTGTTTTTT
17	TRBV19	-	TRBJ1-3	once	CASSPWTARSSGNTIYF	TGTGCCAGTAGTCCTTGGACAGCCCGGAGCTCTGGAAACACCATATATTTT
17	TRBV4-1	-	TRBJ2-1	-	CASSQDVAGAFYNEQFF	TGCGCCAGCAGCCAAGATGTGGCGGGGGCCTTCTACAATGAGCAGTTCTTC
15	TRBV9	-	TRBJ2-3	many	CASSVALRGTDTQYF	TGTGCCAGCAGCGTAGCGTTGCGGGGCACAGATACGCAGTATTTT
14	TRBV5-6	-	TRBJ2-7	-	CASSILTESYEQYF	TGTGCCAGCAGCATCCTGACAGAGTCCTACGAGCAGTACTTC
15	TRBV6-5	-	TRBJ1-3	-	CASSPTITGGNTIYF	TGTGCCAGCAGCCCCACAATTACAGGGGGAAACACCATATATTTT
14	TRBV7-6	-	TRBJ1-6	-	CASSLGGLASPLHF	TGTGCCAGCAGCTTAGGGGGCCTTGCTTCACCCCTCCACTTT
16	TRBV11-3	TRBD2	TRBJ2-3	-	CASSPGLAGSTDTQYF	TGTGCCAGCAGCCCGGGACTAGCGGGTAGCACAGATACGCAGTATTTT